The clone carrying this T cell receptor beta chain has ten or more counts. The antigen remains unidentified. Sequencing used immunoSEQ multiplex PCR; TCRdb keeps in-frame clones, though not all of them. The sample shows about 42,000 clones, no singletons; the ten largest hold roughly 1.4%. These data belong to a study of T cell clonality in common variable immunodeficiency. Whole-study results and caveats: In common variable immunodeficiency, TCR beta chains reportedly carried fewer deletions and N-nucleotide insertions. Repertoire-complication correlations in CVID were limited by patient heterogeneity. CVID subjects had higher TCRbeta clonality than healthy controls, most marked in about a third.

Patients and controls were mostly of Caucasian heritage. The receptor's source is a person aged 18 to 69 in good health. Specimen: peripheral blood mononuclear cells.

The CDR3 bases that were read are TGTGCCAGCAGTGAGATCAGGGGCACCGGGGAG. This codes for CASSEIRGTGE. The CDR3, in full, reads CASSEIRGTGELFF. J is TRBJ2-2 and V is TRBV2; D possibly corresponds to TRBD1 (6 bases). The read finishes 3 residues shy of the CDR3 end, and the germline J gene is used to complete it. This CDR3 contains 14 residues. CDR1 and CDR2 from the germline V gene are SNHLY and FYNNEI. V lost 3 bases and J 4 bases, leaving 9 bases between the germline ends.